This T cell receptor (beta chain) was obtained from a study of blood T cell repertoires in COVID-19. Turning to the study itself: Samples came from the United States, Italy and Spain, spanning acute and convalescent COVID-19. T cells, B-cell-depleted T cells, or PBMCs supplied cDNA or gDNA.

Only a few counts were recorded for this clone. This CDR3 has 15 residues. The germline CDR1 and CDR2 sequences are SGHKS and YYEKEE (reference sequence). V lost 2 bases and J lost 1, with 10 bases in between. Seattle cases were enrolled at active infection and followed longitudinally. Assay used: immunoSEQ multiplex PCR; TCRdb lists only in-frame clones, some missing. This table holds 150,000 to 200,000 clones, roughly four fifths found once. V usage is TRBV5-5 and J usage is TRBJ1-3; D not certain. Sequences were obtained from peripheral blood. The sequence was obtained from a woman aged 70 to 79 with COVID-19, enrolled during active disease. The CDR3 sequence: CASSFLTESGNTIYF. The CDR3, as DNA: TGTGCCAGCAGCTTTCTCACAGAATCTGGAAACACCATATATTTT.